This T cell receptor (beta chain) is from a study of T cells in Graves' hyperthyroidism and ophthalmopathy. General observations from the study: A model of 13 V-J features distinguished ophthalmopathy from stable hyperthyroidism.

The investigators amplified TCR beta CDR3 regions from RNA transcripts. The HTBI primer set drove a first-round RT-PCR of the TCR CDR3. TCRdb redid the calling of the multiplex PCR reads with MiXCR, one entry per CDR3 protein. Of some 510,000 distinct CDR3 sequences in the sample, 20% were seen once. Germline-derived CDR1 and CDR2 are LNHDA and SQIVND (reference sequence). V was clipped by 5 bases and J by 5 bases; unmatched bases: 4. This CDR3 has 13 amino acids. This clonotype was detected ten times or more. Its target is not known. The specimen was blood. The source of this sequence is a young man with Graves' hyperthyroidism. The chain recombines TRBV19 with TRBJ2-7; 9 bases align to TRBD1. The CDR3 sequence: CASSQGQGHEQYF. The CDR3 region has the DNA TGTGCCAGTAGTCAGGGACAGGGCCACGAGCAGTACTTC.